This TCR beta chain was obtained from a study of cytomegalovirus exposure and HLA in healthy donors. For the study at large: An early data release held 79 million or so unique TCRs from HLA-typed donors.

The PCR had 60 Vbeta and 13 Jbeta primers. The table came from immunoSEQ multiplex PCR; TCRdb's copy has only in-frame clones and leaves some out. Among fewer than 150,000 clones listed, roughly four fifths were seen once. On this clone itself: The antigen is unknown.

Regarding the study as a whole: A later look showed TCR association rates differing by HLA locus, highest for DRB1 and lowest for HLA-C. About 87% or about 30% of the time was how often most TCR beta V segments were productive, according to an earlier analysis.

Each donor's status was that of a healthy bone marrow donor. Trimming left V 4 bases short and J 4 bases short, with 14 bases between. Germline loops: CDR1 MNHEY, CDR2 SVGAGI. The CDR3 runs to 16 residues. The chain carries TRBV6-5 and TRBJ2-6; no clear D gene. This TCR derives from a woman aged 50 to 60 in good health and CMV-seronegative. The source material was PBMCs. For the CDR3, the DNA is TGTGCCAGCAGTTCCAGAGGTTTCTCCGGGGCCAACGTCCTGACTTTC. Protein sequence: CASSSRGFSGANVLTF.